A selection of T cell receptor beta chains follows, all from one sample in a study of blood T cell repertoires in COVID-19. Assay used: immunoSEQ multiplex PCR; TCRdb lists only in-frame clones, some missing. The repertoire holds more than 55,000 clones, with approximately 86% as singletons. Source material: peripheral blood. The receptors stem from a man in his 60s with acute or convalescent COVID-19. The CDR3 runs from the conserved cysteine through the conserved F or W. The D gene is left open where the match is weak. The size field is filled for only some rows; it gives once, few, many or a size class.

v_call	j_call	clone_size	d_call	cdr3_aa	cdr3_nt
TRBV30	TRBJ2-1	-	TRBD2	CAWRTSDYNEQFF	TGTGCCTGGCGGACTAGCGACTACAATGAGCAGTTCTTC
TRBV28	TRBJ1-2	-	-	CASSPFGVLGYTF	TGTGCCAGCAGTCCTTTCGGGGTCTTGGGCTACACCTTC
TRBV28	TRBJ1-5	once	-	CASSSAGQPQHF	TGTGCCAGCAGTTCGGCGGGTCAGCCCCAGCATTTT
TRBV3-1/TRBV3-2	TRBJ2-2	-	-	CASSRWAGVTGELFF	TGTGCCAGCAGCCGGTGGGCAGGGGTCACCGGGGAGCTGTTTTTT
TRBV3-1/TRBV3-2	TRBJ2-2	few	-	CASSPITGELFF	TGTGCCAGCAGCCCAATCACCGGGGAGCTGTTTTTT
TRBV5-6	TRBJ2-3	-	-	CASSSSLRYTDTQYF	TGTGCCAGCAGCTCGAGCCTACGCTACACAGATACGCAGTATTTT
TRBV5-8	TRBJ1-2	medium-sized	-	CASSSKYGYTF	TGTGCCAGCAGCTCTAAATATGGCTACACCTTC
TRBV2	TRBJ1-1	-	-	CASSERSGRLNTEAFF	TGTGCCAGCAGTGAAAGGTCCGGCAGACTAAACACTGAAGCTTTCTTT
TRBV19	TRBJ2-3	-	TRBD2	CASTPRGSGSTDTQYF	TGTGCCAGTACCCCCCGAGGTAGCGGGAGCACAGATACGCAGTATTTT
TRBV5-4	TRBJ1-2	-	-	CASSGLARGYTF	TGTGCCAGCAGCGGACTGGCTCGCGGCTACACCTTC
TRBV7-3	TRBJ2-1	-	TRBD2	CASSVGRVASNEQFF	TGTGCCAGCAGCGTCGGGAGGGTGGCTAGCAATGAGCAGTTCTTC
TRBV28	TRBJ1-6	-	TRBD1	CASSEGQHNSPLHF	TGTGCCAGCAGTGAGGGACAGCATAATTCACCCCTCCACTTT
TRBV19	TRBJ1-5	once	-	CASSIDRVNQPQHF	TGTGCCAGTAGTATAGATCGCGTCAATCAGCCCCAGCATTTT
TRBV9	TRBJ2-6	-	-	CASSSRVGGSGANVLTF	TGTGCCAGCAGCTCCCGGGTCGGAGGCTCTGGGGCCAACGTCCTGACTTTC
TRBV18	TRBJ2-5	-	TRBD1	CASSPWDRGRGETQYF	TGTGCCAGCTCACCGTGGGACAGGGGGCGCGGGGAGACCCAGTACTTC
TRBV19	TRBJ2-5	-	-	CASTTAAKSRETQYF	TGTGCCAGTACCACGGCGGCCAAGTCCCGGGAGACCCAGTACTTC